This paragraph covers one T cell receptor (beta chain) sequence. The CDR3 covers 11 residues. Trimming stripped 5 bases from V and 6 bases from J, with 5 bases between. Germline lookup yields CDR1 SGHTS and CDR2 YDEGEE. Profiled with immunoSEQ multiplex PCR; TCRdb holds only in-frame clones, not every one. The data hold 55,000 to 70,000 clones, with over 75% observed a single time. The source of the sample is a study of radiotherapy plus CTLA-4 blockade in lung cancer. The receptor was derived from a human donor with non-small cell lung cancer who had a complete response to radiotherapy plus ipilimumab. The specimen comprised peripheral blood, sampled from a patient treated with radiotherapy plus ipilimumab. The chain has TRBV5-8 and TRBJ2-2; D gene uncertain. In nucleotides, the CDR3 is TGTGCCAGCAGTCGGGCCGGGGAGCTGTTTTTT. Protein: CASSRAGELFF.